Following are 12 T cell receptor beta chains from one sample sequenced in a study of identical twins. TCRdb re-called the 5' RACE reads with MiXCR, one entry per CDR3 protein. The table includes some 900,000 distinct CDR3 sequences, approximately 13% detected once. The same data also went into a second study, on yellow fever vaccine responses in identical twins.

Sequenced input: PBMCs. The origin of the receptors is a woman between 18 and 30 years old in good health.

The genes are TRBV27 and TRBJ2-3; 7 bases are shared with TRBD2. The V and J ends lost 3 bases and 2 bases, in that order; junction bases with no gene match: 14. Germline V gene lookup returns CDR1 MNHEY and CDR2 SMNVEV (reference sequence). The CDR3 spans 18 residues. CDR3 region: CASSLGIRGVTFTDTQYF. CDR3 DNA: TGTGCCAGCAGTTTGGGGATCCGGGGGGTAACGTTCACAGATACGCAGTATTTT.

This clonotype has just a few counts. This sequence joins TRBV5-8 and TRBJ2-1; 7 positions agree with TRBD2. Germline V gene data show CDR1 as SGHTS and CDR2 as YDEGEE. V lost 5 bases to trimming and J lost 8 bases; unmatched junction nucleotides: 7. The CDR3 has 13 amino acids. The CDR3 DNA follows: TGTGCCAGCAGTATCCTGGGAGGGCATGAGCAGTTCTTC. The encoded protein is CASSILGGHEQFF.

V usage is TRBV20-1 and J usage is TRBJ2-3; D is possibly TRBD1 or TRBD2 (6 bases each). Germline CDR1 and CDR2: DFQATT and SNEGSKA (reference sequence). The V end lost 2 bases, the J end lost 4 bases, and 16 bases lay between the germline ends. The CDR3 length is 15 residues. The CDR3 here is CSARTLRGLADTQYF. Written as DNA, the CDR3 is TGCAGTGCTAGAACCCTCCGGGGGCTCGCAGATACGCAGTATTTT.

The J gene is TRBJ2-1, the V gene TRBV7-9, with 7 bases fitting TRBD1. V trimming: 8 bases; J trimming: 2 bases; junction bases outside the gene matches: 9. Germline CDR1 reads SEHNR; CDR2 reads FQNEAQ (reference sequence). The CDR3 has 15 residues. CDR3 bases: TGTGCCAGCCAAGACAAAGGGGGCCCCTACAATGAGCAGTTCTTC. It is translated as CASQDKGGPYNEQFF.

The CDR3 here is CASSSVDRDYGYTF. CDR3 DNA: TGTGCCAGCAGTTCCGTCGACAGGGATTATGGCTACACCTTC. The chain is built from TRBV6-5 and TRBJ1-2; TRBD1 aligns across 7 bases. The CDR3 runs 14 residues. The V gene's germline CDR1 is MNHEY and CDR2 SVGAGI. V gave up 4 bases and J gave up 5 bases; unmatched junction bases: 7.

V usage is TRBV28 and J usage is TRBJ2-2; 7 bases fit TRBD1. The CDR3 has 16 amino acids. With 3 bases clipped from V and 4 bases from J, the junction kept 8 bases outside the gene matches. Germline V lookup: CDR1 MDHEN, CDR2 SYDVKM. The CDR3 region has the DNA TGTGCCAGCAGTTTGGGACAGACGACGGGCACCGGGGAGCTGTTTTTT. It yields the protein CASSLGQTTGTGELFF. Full variable domain (missing parts from reference TRBV28 and TRBJ2-2): DVKVTQSSRYLVKRTGEKVFLECVQDMDHENMFWYRQDPGLGLRLIYFSYDVKMKEKGDIPEGYSVSREKKERFSLILESASTNQTSMYLCASSLGQTTGTGELFFGEGSRLTVL.

This chain uses TRBV2 with TRBJ1-1; TRBD1 might be the D (6 bases). The germline CDR1 and CDR2 sequences are SNHLY and FYNNEI. Trimming shortened V by 8 bases and J by 6 bases, and 19 bases separated the two germline ends. There are 14 residues in the CDR3. The CDR3 spells CASEGGGGEAEAFF. CDR3 nucleotide sequence: TGTGCCAGCGAGGGGGGCGGTGGTGAAGCTGAAGCTTTCTTT.

In its sample, this clonotype was seen a few times. In DNA, the CDR3 is TGTGCCAGCAGCGAAACCAATGGGGGTGAACTGTTTTTT. Protein sequence: CASSETNGGELFF. This chain uses TRBV9 with TRBJ1-4, with D maybe TRBD1 (5 bases). There are 13 residues in the CDR3. Germline V gene lookup returns CDR1 SGDLS and CDR2 YYNGEE. V lost 3 bases to trimming and J lost 12 bases, with 15 bases between them.

This clonotype has just a few counts. The chain couples TRBV20-1 to TRBJ2-3, with unresolved D. The CDR3 consists of 12 residues. CDR1 DFQATT and CDR2 SNEGSKA come from the germline V gene (reference sequence). The germline V and J ends were trimmed by 0 bases and 4 bases, with 5 bases remaining between them. The CDR3 DNA sequence: TGCAGTGCTAGAGATCTGGCAGATACGCAGTATTTT. Translation: CSARDLADTQYF.

This clonotype has more than one count but fewer than ten. The chain employs TRBV27 and TRBJ2-2, with TRBD2 matching over 7 bases. The CDR3 extends over 17 amino acids. CDR1 is MNHEY and CDR2 is SMNVEV in the germline V gene (reference sequence). V was pared by 5 bases and J by 2 bases, with 11 bases of the junction left unmatched. This CDR3 is CASSPTGTTGNTGELFF. The CDR3 DNA sequence: TGTGCCAGCAGTCCCACCGGGACTACCGGAAACACCGGGGAGCTGTTTTTT.

This clonotype was recorded at least ten times. The chain carries TRBV28 and TRBJ2-5; the D is unclear. Trimming removed 1 base from V and 2 bases from J, with 5 bases in between. This CDR3 spans 13 amino acids. CDR1 is MDHEN and CDR2 is SYDVKM in the germline V gene. This CDR3 is CASSLSVQETQYF. For the CDR3, the DNA is TGTGCCAGCAGTTTATCAGTACAAGAGACCCAGTACTTC. Combining the CDR3 with reference TRBV28 and TRBJ2-5 gives the whole variable domain DVKVTQSSRYLVKRTGEKVFLECVQDMDHENMFWYRQDPGLGLRLIYFSYDVKMKEKGDIPEGYSVSREKKERFSLILESASTNQTSMYLCASSLSVQETQYFGPGTRLLVL.

This rearrangement joins TRBV20-1 to TRBJ2-4; D possibly corresponds to TRBD1 (6 bases). CDR1 is DFQATT, CDR2 SNEGSKA, per germline (reference sequence). V was shortened by 7 bases and J by 0 bases, with 13 bases between the two germline ends. The CDR3 spans 14 residues. The CDR3 sequence is CSGGLTGAKNIQYF. CDR3 nucleotides: TGCAGTGGGGGGTTGACAGGAGCCAAAAACATTCAGTACTTC.